This T cell receptor beta chain was sequenced during a study of blood T cell repertoires in COVID-19. Study overall: Sites in the United States, Italy and Spain provided acute and convalescent COVID-19 samples. T cells, B-cell-depleted T cells, or PBMCs provided the cDNA or gDNA that served as material.

The count of this clone is one. In the authors' workflow: Reference gene primer amplification gave nucleated cell count estimates. Generated by immunoSEQ multiplex PCR, the TCRdb table keeps only in-frame clones and is missing some. D and trimming come from the DNA, and the V and J calls and clone size come from that table. The sample carries about 86,000 clones, around four fifths recorded once. The V gene's germline CDR1 is GTSNPN and CDR2 SVGIG (reference sequence). CDR3 length: 12 amino acids. Unmatched junction bases numbered 2, after V lost 2 bases and J lost 7 bases. The TCR sequence derives from a man aged 45-65 years with acute or convalescent COVID-19. Material: peripheral blood. The rearrangement links TRBV30 to TRBJ2-1, with TRBD1 identical over 7 bases. CDR3 nucleotide sequence: TGTGCCTGGAGTATACAGGGGAATGAGCAGTTCTTC. Its translation: CAWSIQGNEQFF.